These T cell receptor beta chains were read from a single sample in a study of cytomegalovirus exposure and HLA in healthy donors. Data came from immunoSEQ multiplex PCR; TCRdb stores just in-frame clones and leaves some out. This table has about 78,000 clones, about 96% appearing once. Sequencing was carried out using PBMCs. Receptor source: a man aged 18 to 35 in good health and CMV-seropositive. Both conserved end residues are part of each CDR3. The D gene is left open where the match is weak. Size tells how often a clone was seen (once, few, many) or the class of an expanded clone, and some rows leave it out.

d_call	v_call	clone_size	j_call	cdr3_aa	cdr3_nt
NA	TRBV5-5	NA	TRBJ1-3	CASTPGNTIYF	TGTGCCAGCACTCCTGGAAACACCATATATTTT
NA	TRBV11-2	NA	TRBJ1-4	CASSLSANEKLFF	TGTGCCAGCAGCTTGAGCGCTAATGAAAAACTGTTTTTT
NA	TRBV29-1	NA	TRBJ2-5	CSVLRGETQYF	TGCAGCGTCCTACGGGGGGAGACCCAGTACTTC
NA	TRBV15	NA	TRBJ1-2	CATSRGWETIYGYTF	TGTGCCACCAGCAGAGGTTGGGAGACCATCTATGGCTACACCTTC
NA	TRBV7-2	once	TRBJ1-5	CASSLEGDQPQHF	TGTGCCAGCAGCTTAGAAGGAGATCAGCCCCAGCATTTT
NA	TRBV7-9	once	TRBJ2-3	CASSQRLGSTDTQYF	TGTGCCAGCAGCCAGAGACTAGGGAGCACAGATACGCAGTATTTT
TRBD2	TRBV25-1	NA	TRBJ2-7	CASSDPRGGAAEQYF	TGTGCCAGCAGTGACCCGCGGGGGGGAGCGGCCGAGCAGTACTTC
TRBD1	TRBV6-1	NA	TRBJ2-7	CASSEAGTGGSEQYF	TGTGCCAGCAGTGAAGCTGGGACAGGGGGTAGCGAGCAGTACTTC
NA	TRBV29-1	NA	TRBJ1-4	CSVGSPEKKLFF	TGCAGCGTTGGCTCCCCGGAGAAAAAACTGTTTTTT
TRBD1	TRBV7-9	NA	TRBJ1-2	CASSLELQGAGYGYTF	TGTGCCAGCAGCTTAGAGCTGCAGGGGGCTGGCTATGGCTACACCTTC
NA	TRBV18	NA	TRBJ2-1	CASSRAVSNEQFF	TGTGCCAGCTCACGGGCAGTCTCCAATGAGCAGTTCTTC
TRBD2	TRBV28	NA	TRBJ2-7	CASSFWGLADNREGEQYF	TGTGCCAGCAGTTTTTGGGGACTAGCGGACAACCGGGAGGGGGAGCAGTACTTC
NA	TRBV9	NA	TRBJ1-1	CASSVEPDPVPGGTEAFF	TGTGCCAGCAGCGTAGAACCCGACCCGGTTCCCGGGGGCACTGAAGCTTTCTTT
TRBD2	TRBV18	few	TRBJ2-1	CASSPSGAGAYNEQFF	TGTGCCAGCTCACCAAGCGGAGCGGGAGCATACAATGAGCAGTTCTTC
NA	TRBV7-2	NA	TRBJ1-1	CASSFHRAQVSTEAFF	TGTGCCAGCAGCTTTCACAGGGCTCAAGTAAGCACTGAAGCTTTCTTT
NA	TRBV27	NA	TRBJ2-7	CASSLFPTGLPYEQYF	TGTGCCAGCAGTTTATTCCCGACAGGCCTCCCCTACGAGCAGTACTTC
NA	TRBV7-9	NA	TRBJ2-3	CASSPDTDTQYF	TGTGCCAGCAGCCCAGACACAGATACGCAGTATTTT
NA	TRBV10-3	NA	TRBJ2-5	CAISPGNPNQETQYF	TGTGCCATCAGCCCGGGGAACCCTAACCAAGAGACCCAGTACTTC
NA	TRBV4-1	NA	TRBJ2-2	CASSQRPDTHIGELFF	TGCGCCAGCAGCCAACGACCGGACACACATATCGGGGAGCTGTTTTTT
NA	TRBV10-3	NA	TRBJ2-6	CAISWPGANVLTF	TGTGCCATCAGTTGGCCTGGGGCCAACGTCCTGACTTTC
TRBD1	TRBV5-1	NA	TRBJ1-2	CASKKQGYYGYTF	TGCGCCAGCAAGAAACAGGGGTACTATGGCTACACCTTC
TRBD1	TRBV5-1	NA	TRBJ1-1	CASSPQTGLNTEAFF	TGCGCCAGCAGCCCTCAGACAGGGTTGAACACTGAAGCTTTCTTT
TRBD1	TRBV5-4	NA	TRBJ2-5	CASSVDRVQETQYF	TGTGCCAGCAGCGTCGACAGGGTCCAAGAGACCCAGTACTTC
TRBD1	TRBV7-8	NA	TRBJ2-7	CASSLDTGTDLPYEQYF	TGTGCCAGCAGCCTCGATACTGGGACAGATCTCCCCTACGAGCAGTACTTC
TRBD2	TRBV27	NA	TRBJ2-1	CASSFKASGSSSEQFF	TGTGCCAGCAGTTTTAAGGCTAGCGGGAGTTCAAGTGAGCAGTTCTTC
NA	TRBV19	NA	TRBJ1-1	CASSIDGGPGTEAFF	TGTGCCAGTAGTATTGACGGGGGGCCGGGCACTGAAGCTTTCTTT
TRBD1	TRBV11-2	NA	TRBJ2-2	CASSLAGTGANTGELFF	TGTGCCAGCAGCTTAGCCGGGACAGGTGCGAACACCGGGGAGCTGTTTTTT
NA	TRBV7-9	NA	TRBJ1-1	CASSTPGGRGTEAFF	TGTGCCAGCAGCACCCCGGGGGGTCGGGGCACTGAAGCTTTCTTT
NA	TRBV5-1	once	TRBJ2-2	CASSFPGQTGELFF	TGCGCCAGCAGCTTCCCAGGGCAAACCGGGGAGCTGTTTTTT
NA	TRBV7-7	NA	TRBJ2-3	CASSPGVTDTQYF	TGTGCTAGCAGCCCGGGGGTCACAGATACGCAGTATTTT
NA	TRBV30	NA	TRBJ2-4	CAWSVGGAKNIQYF	TGTGCCTGGAGTGTGGGGGGAGCCAAAAACATTCAGTACTTC
NA	TRBV5-1	NA	TRBJ2-7	CASSFGQYSYEQYF	TGCGCCAGCAGCTTCGGACAGTACTCCTACGAGCAGTACTTC
TRBD1	TRBV18	NA	TRBJ1-2	CASSPPQGGYGYTF	TGTGCCAGCTCACCCCCACAGGGGGGCTATGGCTACACCTTC
TRBD1	TRBV6-6	NA	TRBJ2-7	CASSGTAYEQYF	TGTGCCAGCAGTGGGACAGCCTACGAGCAGTACTTC
NA	TRBV5-4	NA	TRBJ2-2	CASSLNGVNTGELFF	TGTGCCAGCAGCTTGAACGGGGTGAACACCGGGGAGCTGTTTTTT
TRBD1	TRBV27	once	TRBJ1-1	CASSYRGANTEAFF	TGTGCCAGCAGTTACAGGGGAGCGAACACTGAAGCTTTCTTT
NA	TRBV28	NA	TRBJ1-2	CASTGGYNYGYTF	TGTGCCAGCACGGGGGGCTACAACTATGGCTACACCTTC
NA	TRBV5-1	NA	TRBJ1-6	CASSLAGSYNSPLHF	TGCGCCAGCAGCTTAGCCGGCTCCTATAATTCACCCCTCCACTTT
TRBD2	TRBV27	NA	TRBJ2-1	CASSLSLGTSPLGGQFF	TGTGCCAGCAGTTTATCGCTCGGGACTAGCCCCCTTGGCGGGCAGTTCTTC
NA	TRBV19	NA	TRBJ1-2	CASSITGNYGYTF	TGTGCCAGTAGTATTACAGGGAACTATGGCTACACCTTC
TRBD1	TRBV27	NA	TRBJ2-7	CASSLGTGGSYEQYF	TGTGCCAGCAGTCTAGGGACAGGGGGGTCCTACGAGCAGTACTTC
NA	TRBV5-1	NA	TRBJ2-3	CASARDQPSTDTQYF	TGCGCCAGCGCGAGGGATCAGCCTAGCACAGATACGCAGTATTTT
NA	TRBV6-5	NA	TRBJ2-1	CASSYVEEDEQFF	TGTGCCAGCAGTTACGTGGAGGAGGATGAGCAGTTCTTC
TRBD2	TRBV28	NA	TRBJ2-3	CASSLIAGGGTDTQYF	TGTGCCAGCAGTTTGATAGCGGGAGGGGGCACAGATACGCAGTATTTT
NA	TRBV5-5	NA	TRBJ1-1	CASSFRADTEAFF	TGTGCCAGCAGCTTCAGGGCTGACACTGAAGCTTTCTTT
TRBD1	TRBV30	NA	TRBJ1-5	CAWSVGQGLFLGQPQHF	TGTGCCTGGAGTGTGGGACAGGGGTTGTTTTTAGGTCAGCCCCAGCATTTT
TRBD1	TRBV15	NA	TRBJ2-7	CATSRGDRAYEQYF	TGTGCCACCAGCAGAGGGGACAGGGCCTACGAGCAGTACTTC
NA	TRBV5-8	NA	TRBJ1-1	CASSFRGDGTEAFF	TGTGCCAGCAGCTTCCGGGGGGATGGAACTGAAGCTTTCTTT
NA	TRBV10-3	NA	TRBJ2-2	CAISEGGRMNALSGTGELFF	TGTGCCATCAGTGAGGGGGGGAGGATGAACGCTCTCTCAGGGACCGGGGAGCTGTTTTTT
NA	TRBV9	NA	TRBJ2-7	CASSVEGLGYEQYF	TGTGCCAGCAGCGTAGAGGGACTTGGCTACGAGCAGTACTTC
TRBD2	TRBV6-6	NA	TRBJ2-2	CASSSLAGNTGELFF	TGTGCCAGCAGTTCACTAGCGGGGAACACCGGGGAGCTGTTTTTT
TRBD1	TRBV15	NA	TRBJ2-3	CATSSDGQGPSTDTQYF	TGTGCCACCAGCAGTGATGGACAGGGGCCTAGCACAGATACGCAGTATTTT
TRBD1	TRBV2	NA	TRBJ1-5	CASRDRTGGYSNQPQHF	TGTGCCAGCAGAGATAGGACAGGGGGCTATAGCAATCAGCCCCAGCATTTT
TRBD1	TRBV27	NA	TRBJ2-5	CASRPGTGNQETQYF	TGTGCCAGCAGACCTGGGACAGGTAACCAAGAGACCCAGTACTTC
TRBD1	TRBV27	NA	TRBJ1-2	CASKNAGTDYGYTF	TGTGCCAGCAAGAATGCCGGGACAGACTATGGCTACACCTTC
NA	TRBV20-1	NA	TRBJ2-7	CSARLRYEQYF	TGCAGTGCTAGACTGCGGTACGAGCAGTACTTC
NA	TRBV9	NA	TRBJ2-1	CASSVAGGGRVVFF	TGTGCCAGCAGCGTAGCTGGGGGAGGTCGGGTTGTGTTCTTC
TRBD1	TRBV7-9	once	TRBJ1-4	CASSDRDRGPEKLFF	TGTGCCAGCAGCGACCGGGACAGGGGGCCTGAAAAACTGTTTTTT
TRBD2	TRBV5-1	NA	TRBJ2-2	CASSTGLAGDTGELFF	TGCGCCAGCAGCACCGGACTAGCGGGAGACACCGGGGAGCTGTTTTTT